The subject of this entry is one T cell receptor beta chain. V dropped 4 bases and J dropped 0 bases, with 10 bases sitting between them. CDR1 MGHRA and CDR2 YSYEKL come from the germline V gene. The CDR3 length is 15 residues. Only in-frame clones appear in the TCRdb table, and some are missing; sequencing was by immunoSEQ multiplex PCR. Of just over 250,000 clones listed, about 86% are singletons. The data belong to a study of blood T cell repertoires in COVID-19. Overall study context: Samples of COVID-19 (acute and convalescent) were obtained from the United States, Italy and Spain.

This chain links TRBV4-1 with TRBJ1-5; a possible D gene is TRBD1 (5 bases). This sequence was found in a man aged 30-40 years with acute COVID-19. The material sequenced was PBMCs or T cells enriched from blood (not recorded which). The CDR3 region has the DNA TGCGCCAGCAGCCGTGAAGGGGATAGCAATCAGCCCCAGCATTTT. Encoded protein: CASSREGDSNQPQHF.